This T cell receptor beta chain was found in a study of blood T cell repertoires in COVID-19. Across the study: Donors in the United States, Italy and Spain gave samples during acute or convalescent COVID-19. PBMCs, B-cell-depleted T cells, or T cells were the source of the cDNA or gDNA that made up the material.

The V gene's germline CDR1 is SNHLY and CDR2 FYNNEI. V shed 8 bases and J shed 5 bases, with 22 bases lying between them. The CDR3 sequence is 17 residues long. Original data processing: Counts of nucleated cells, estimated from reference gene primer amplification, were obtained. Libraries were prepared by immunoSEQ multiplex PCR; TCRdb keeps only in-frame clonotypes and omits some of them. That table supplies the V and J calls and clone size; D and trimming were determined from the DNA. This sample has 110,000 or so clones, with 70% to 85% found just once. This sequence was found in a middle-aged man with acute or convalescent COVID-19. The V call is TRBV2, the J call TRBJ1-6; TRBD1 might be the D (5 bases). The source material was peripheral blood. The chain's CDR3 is CASERLQGLRDNSPLHF. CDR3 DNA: TGTGCCAGCGAAAGGTTGCAGGGCCTAAGGGATAATTCACCCCTCCACTTT.